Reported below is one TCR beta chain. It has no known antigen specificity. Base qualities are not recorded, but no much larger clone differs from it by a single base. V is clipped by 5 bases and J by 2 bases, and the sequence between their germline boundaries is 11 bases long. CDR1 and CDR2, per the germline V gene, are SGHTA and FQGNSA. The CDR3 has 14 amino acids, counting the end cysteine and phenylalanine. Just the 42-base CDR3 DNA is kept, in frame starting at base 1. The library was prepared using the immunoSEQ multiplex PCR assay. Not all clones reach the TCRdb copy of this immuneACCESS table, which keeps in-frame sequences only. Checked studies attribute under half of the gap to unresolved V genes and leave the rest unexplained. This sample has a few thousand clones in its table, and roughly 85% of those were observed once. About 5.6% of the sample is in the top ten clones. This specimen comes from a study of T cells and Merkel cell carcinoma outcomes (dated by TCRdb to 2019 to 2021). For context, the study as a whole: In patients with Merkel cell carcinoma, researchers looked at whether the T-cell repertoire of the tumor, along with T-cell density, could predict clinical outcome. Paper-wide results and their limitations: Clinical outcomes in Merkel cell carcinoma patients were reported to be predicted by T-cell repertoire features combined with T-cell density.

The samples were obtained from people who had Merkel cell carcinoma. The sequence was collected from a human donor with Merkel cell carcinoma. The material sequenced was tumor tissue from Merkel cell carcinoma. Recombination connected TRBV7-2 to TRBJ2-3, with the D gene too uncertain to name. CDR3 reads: CASSPRTLTDTQYF. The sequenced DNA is TGTGCCAGCAGCCCCCGGACCCTCACAGATACGCAGTATTTT.